A selection of T cell receptor beta chains follows, all from one sample in a study of T cell changes during pregnancy in multiple sclerosis. TCRdb keeps only in-frame clones here, not all; method: immunoSEQ multiplex PCR. Among tens of thousands of clones listed, just under 95% were seen once. Sample: peripheral blood, taken after pregnancy. Source of these receptors: a female donor in good health, enrolled as a control in a pregnancy study. The CDR3 runs from the conserved cysteine through the conserved F or W. A D gene is named only where the DNA matches it firmly. Expanded clones are given a class, and other clones once, few, many or no size at all.

j_gene,len,abundance,v_gene,d_gene,CDR3aa,CDR3nt
TRBJ2-1,15,.,TRBV28,TRBD2,CASSTPGLVKSEQFF,TGTGCCAGCAGTACCCCCGGACTAGTCAAGAGTGAGCAGTTCTTC
TRBJ1-2,15,.,TRBV6-4,TRBD1,CASSDGNRGTDGYTF,TGTGCCAGCAGTGACGGTAACAGGGGAACGGATGGCTACACCTTC
TRBJ2-5,16,.,TRBV6-5,TRBD2,CASSWTSGGYQETQYF,TGTGCCAGCAGTTGGACTAGCGGGGGGTACCAAGAGACCCAGTACTTC
TRBJ2-5,13,.,TRBV4-1,.,CASSQDDRETQYF,TGCGCCAGCAGCCAAGATGATCGGGAGACCCAGTACTTC
TRBJ2-3,13,.,TRBV28,.,CASSRRNTDTQYF,TGTGCCAGCAGTAGGAGGAACACAGATACGCAGTATTTT
TRBJ1-4,15,.,TRBV5-4,.,CASSLGGAYNEKLFF,TGTGCCAGCAGCTTGGGCGGGGCCTATAATGAAAAACTGTTTTTT
TRBJ1-1,14,once,TRBV7-2,.,CASSPGRVETEAFF,TGTGCCAGCAGCCCCGGGAGAGTAGAAACTGAAGCTTTCTTT
TRBJ1-6,14,.,TRBV28,TRBD1,CATTTTGGGSPLHF,TGTGCCACCACGACGACAGGGGGCGGTTCACCCCTCCACTTT
TRBJ2-3,13,.,TRBV27,TRBD1,CASRDRSMNTQYF,TGTGCCAGCAGGGACAGGTCCATGAATACGCAGTATTTT
TRBJ1-6,12,.,TRBV7-2,TRBD1,CAVDRGNSPLHF,TGTGCGGTAGACAGGGGGAATTCACCCCTCCACTTT
TRBJ2-7,10,.,TRBV6-1,.,CATQSYEQYF,TGTGCCACACAGTCCTACGAGCAGTACTTC
TRBJ1-2,12,.,TRBV29-1,.,CSVEEGAGGYTF,TGCAGCGTTGAAGAGGGGGCGGGTGGCTACACCTTC
TRBJ2-4,19,.,TRBV5-1,.,CASSLPILAGNVAKNIQYF,TGCGCCAGCAGCTTGCCTATCCTGGCGGGTAACGTAGCCAAAAACATTCAGTACTTC
TRBJ2-7,14,.,TRBV4-1,TRBD1,CASSPTQGAYEQYF,TGCGCCAGCAGCCCGACACAGGGGGCTTACGAGCAGTACTTC
TRBJ1-4,14,.,TRBV5-1,.,CASSLSSVNEKLFF,TGCGCCAGCAGCTTAAGCTCGGTCAACGAAAAACTGTTTTTT
TRBJ2-7,16,.,TRBV7-2,TRBD2,CASSLGYGAGGGEQYF,TGTGCCAGCAGCTTAGGGTATGGAGCGGGAGGAGGCGAGCAGTACTTC
TRBJ1-2,13,.,TRBV28,TRBD1,CASSRTGDYGYTF,TGTGCCAGCAGCAGAACAGGGGACTATGGCTACACCTTC
TRBJ1-5,15,.,TRBV28,.,CASSRLLSSNQPQHF,TGTGCCAGCAGTCGACTACTTTCTAGCAATCAGCCCCAGCATTTT
TRBJ2-7,14,.,TRBV7-2,.,CASSLLAGSYEQYF,TGTGCCAGCAGCTTGTTGGCGGGGTCCTACGAGCAGTACTTC
TRBJ2-3,15,.,TRBV11-3,.,CASSLTGTSTDTQYF,TGTGCCAGCAGCCTTACAGGGACGAGCACAGATACGCAGTATTTT
TRBJ2-3,18,once,TRBV5-1,TRBD2,CASSPTSGPSSSTDTQYF,TGCGCCAGCAGCCCCACTAGCGGGCCCTCCTCTAGCACAGATACGCAGTATTTT
TRBJ2-3,14,.,TRBV9,.,CASSPGTRTDTQYF,TGTGCCAGCAGCCCAGGGACACGCACAGATACGCAGTATTTT
TRBJ2-7,14,.,TRBV27,TRBD2,CASSKSGGPSEQYF,TGTGCCAGCAGTAAATCGGGAGGGCCGAGTGAGCAGTACTTC
TRBJ2-1,14,.,TRBV18,TRBD2,CASSHPSGKNEQFF,TGTGCCAGCTCACATCCTAGCGGGAAGAATGAGCAGTTCTTC
TRBJ1-6,14,.,TRBV27,.,CASSLSRTGAPLHF,TGTGCCAGCAGTTTATCCCGGACGGGGGCACCCCTCCACTTT
TRBJ1-3,17,.,TRBV6-1,.,CASSEASFLSSGNTIYF,TGTGCCAGCAGTGAAGCAAGTTTTCTTAGCTCTGGAAACACCATATATTTT
TRBJ1-1,14,.,TRBV29-1,.,CSVERTRPNTEAFF,TGCAGCGTCGAAAGGACACGACCGAACACTGAAGCTTTCTTT
TRBJ1-6,15,once,TRBV7-2,.,CASSLTFRGGSPLHF,TGTGCCAGCAGCTTAACTTTCAGGGGTGGTTCACCCCTCCACTTT
TRBJ1-1,15,.,TRBV28,TRBD1,CASSTDREMNTEAFF,TGTGCCAGCAGTACCGACAGGGAAATGAACACTGAAGCTTTCTTT
TRBJ2-2,15,.,TRBV11-3,.,CASSSREAGTGELFF,TGTGCCAGCAGCTCCAGGGAGGCGGGCACCGGGGAGCTGTTTTTT
TRBJ2-7,15,.,TRBV28,TRBD1,CASSSSGTGPNEQYF,TGTGCCAGCAGTTCATCCGGGACAGGCCCAAACGAGCAGTACTTC
TRBJ2-1,12,few,TRBV2,.,CAGRTDYNEQFF,TGTGCCGGCCGGACTGATTACAATGAGCAGTTCTTC
TRBJ1-2,16,.,TRBV27,TRBD1,CASSSLRTGVRGGYTF,TGTGCCAGCAGTTCACTTAGGACAGGGGTGAGGGGAGGCTACACCTTC
TRBJ1-5,15,.,TRBV10-3,TRBD1,CAISEGGTGNQPQHF,TGTGCCATCAGTGAGGGGGGGACAGGCAATCAGCCCCAGCATTTT
TRBJ2-2,14,once,TRBV2,TRBD1,CASSEGQGARELFF,TGTGCCAGCAGTGAAGGACAGGGGGCAAGGGAGCTGTTTTTT
TRBJ1-4,17,.,TRBV5-3,.,CARSLGGTSLFSEKLFF,TGTGCCAGAAGCTTGGGGGGGACATCGCTCTTTTCGGAAAAACTGTTTTTT
TRBJ2-1,13,once,TRBV19,.,CASSIATANEQFF,TGTGCCAGTAGTATAGCGACAGCAAATGAGCAGTTCTTC
TRBJ2-5,15,.,TRBV12-5,TRBD1,CASGSGQGARETQYF,TGTGCTAGTGGTTCCGGACAGGGGGCGAGGGAGACCCAGTACTTC
TRBJ1-1,12,.,TRBV28,TRBD1,CASRRQGAGAFF,TGTGCCAGCAGGAGACAGGGGGCGGGGGCTTTCTTT
TRBJ1-2,16,.,TRBV5-1,TRBD1,CASSLKPGQGTGGYTF,TGCGCCAGCAGCCTAAAACCGGGACAGGGGACAGGCGGCTACACCTTC
TRBJ2-7,14,.,TRBV6-5,TRBD1,CASSPRTGGGEQYF,TGTGCCAGCAGCCCTCGGACAGGGGGCGGCGAGCAGTACTTC
TRBJ1-2,12,.,TRBV30,.,CAWNQGSDGYTF,TGTGCCTGGAACCAGGGATCCGATGGCTACACCTTC
TRBJ2-7,16,.,TRBV6-5,.,CASSYSFGLRGYEQYF,TGTGCCAGCAGTTACTCGTTTGGGTTACGCGGGTACGAGCAGTACTTC
TRBJ2-7,13,.,TRBV27,TRBD2,CASSFTSGYEQYF,TGTGCCAGCAGTTTCACTAGCGGGTACGAGCAGTACTTC
TRBJ2-5,16,.,TRBV7-9,.,CASSVTFIGQKETQYF,TGTGCCAGCAGCGTCACTTTTATTGGACAGAAGGAGACCCAGTACTTC
TRBJ2-7,14,.,TRBV11-2,TRBD2,CASSLGGGGYEQYF,TGTGCCAGCAGCTTAGGCGGGGGGGGATACGAGCAGTACTTC
TRBJ2-7,13,.,TRBV5-1,.,CASSSRSGNEQYF,TGCGCCAGCAGCTCGAGATCAGGTAACGAGCAGTACTTC
TRBJ2-7,15,.,TRBV10-3,.,CAISETGPRSYEQYF,TGTGCCATCAGCGAAACAGGCCCTCGCTCCTACGAGCAGTACTTC
TRBJ2-7,15,.,TRBV6-1,.,CASIRVSGKFYEQYF,TGTGCCAGCATACGGGTTAGCGGAAAATTCTACGAGCAGTACTTC
TRBJ2-1,17,once,TRBV5-1,TRBD1,CASSLDRGPFSYNEQFF,TGCGCCAGCAGCTTGGACAGGGGGCCTTTCTCCTACAATGAGCAGTTCTTC
TRBJ2-7,12,.,TRBV7-9,.,CASSLSGYEQYF,TGTGCCAGCAGCTTATCCGGGTACGAGCAGTACTTC
TRBJ1-1,12,few,TRBV28,TRBD1,CASSDDRVQAFF,TGTGCCAGCAGTGACGACAGGGTTCAAGCTTTCTTT